Sequencing of this T cell receptor beta chain was carried out in a study of T cell repertoires in cytomegalovirus infection. For the study at large: The public TCR beta signatures pointed to both CMV infection and matching HLA type.

Study-level results: In two of eight donors, the top clonotype was HLA-C-restricted CMV-specific. Totalled public TCR beta family frequency picked out people who carried CMV plus the relevant HLA.

V lost 4 bases and J lost 3, with 19 bases in between. The CDR3 contains 16 residues. Germline loops: CDR1 SGHRS, CDR2 YFSETQ. This clonotype has at least ten counts. What it binds is not known. TCRdb re-called the reads with MiXCR, one entry per CDR3 protein. Of 40,000 to 50,000 distinct CDR3 sequences in the sample, about 20% were seen once. The V call is TRBV5-1, the J call TRBJ1-1; tentatively, D is TRBD1 (5 bases). The sample was PBMCs, sequenced either directly or after in vitro stimulation (not recorded which). This TCR was recovered from a human donor in good health (CMV status not recorded). Some clones in this sample may be carry-over from other donors' samples. The CDR3 DNA follows: TGCGCCAGCAGCGCCGGCCCCGCCGGGACCCACACTGAAGCTTTCTTT. It is translated as CASSAGPAGTHTEAFF.